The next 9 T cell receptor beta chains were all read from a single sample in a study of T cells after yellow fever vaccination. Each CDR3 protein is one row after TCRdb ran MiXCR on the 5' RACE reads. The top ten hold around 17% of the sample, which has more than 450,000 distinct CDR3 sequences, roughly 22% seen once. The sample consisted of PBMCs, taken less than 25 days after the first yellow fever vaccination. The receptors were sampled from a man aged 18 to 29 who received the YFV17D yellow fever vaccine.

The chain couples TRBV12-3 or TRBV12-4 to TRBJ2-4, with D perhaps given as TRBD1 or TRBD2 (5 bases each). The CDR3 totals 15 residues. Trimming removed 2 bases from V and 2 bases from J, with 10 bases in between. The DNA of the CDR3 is TGTGCCAGCAGTTTATCCGGGGCCCCCAAAAACATTCAGTACTTC. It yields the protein CASSLSGAPKNIQYF.

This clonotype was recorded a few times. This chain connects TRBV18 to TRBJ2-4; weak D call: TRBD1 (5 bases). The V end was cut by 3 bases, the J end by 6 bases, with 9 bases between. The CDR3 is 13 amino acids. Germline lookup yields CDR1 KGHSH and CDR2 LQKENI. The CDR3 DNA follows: TGTGCCAGCTCACCTCCAGACAGAAACATTCAGTACTTC. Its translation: CASSPPDRNIQYF.

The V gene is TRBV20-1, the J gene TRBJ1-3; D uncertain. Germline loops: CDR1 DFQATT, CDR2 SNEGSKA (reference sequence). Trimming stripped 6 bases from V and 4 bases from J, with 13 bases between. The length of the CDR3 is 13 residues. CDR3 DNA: TGCAGTGCCCGAATCATATCGGGAAACACCATATATTTT. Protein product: CSARIISGNTIYF.

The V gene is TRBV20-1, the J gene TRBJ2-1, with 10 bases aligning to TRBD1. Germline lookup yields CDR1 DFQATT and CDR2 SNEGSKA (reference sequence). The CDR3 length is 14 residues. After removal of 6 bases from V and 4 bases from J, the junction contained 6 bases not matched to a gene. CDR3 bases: TGCAGTGCCAGGGACAGGGGCCTTTACAATGAGCAGTTCTTC. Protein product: CSARDRGLYNEQFF.

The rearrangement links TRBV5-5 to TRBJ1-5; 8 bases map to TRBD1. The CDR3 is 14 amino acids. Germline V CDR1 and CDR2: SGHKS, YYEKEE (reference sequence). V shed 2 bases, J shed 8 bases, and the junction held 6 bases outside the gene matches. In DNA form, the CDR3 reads TGTGCCAGCAGCTTAAGGGACAGGTTGAAGCCCCAGCATTTT. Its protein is CASSLRDRLKPQHF. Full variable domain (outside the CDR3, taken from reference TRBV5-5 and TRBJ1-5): DAGVTQSPTHLIKTRGQQVTLRCSPISGHKSVSWYQQVLGQGPQFIFQYYEKEERGRGNFPDRFSARQFPNYSSELNVNALLLGDSALYLCASSLRDRLKPQHFGDGTRLSIL.

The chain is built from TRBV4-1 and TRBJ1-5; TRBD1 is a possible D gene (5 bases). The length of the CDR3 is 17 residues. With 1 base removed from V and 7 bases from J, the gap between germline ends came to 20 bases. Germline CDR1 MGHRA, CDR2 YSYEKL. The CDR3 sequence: CASSQGRPGREGQPQHF. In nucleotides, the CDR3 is TGCGCCAGCAGCCAAGGCAGGCCTGGCAGGGAGGGACAGCCCCAGCATTTT.

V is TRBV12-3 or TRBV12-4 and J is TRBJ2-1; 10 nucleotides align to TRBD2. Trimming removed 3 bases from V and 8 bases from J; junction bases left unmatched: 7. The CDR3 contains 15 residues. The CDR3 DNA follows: TGTGCCAGCAGTTTCGCTAGCGGGGGCGGGTATGAGCAGTTCTTC. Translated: CASSFASGGGYEQFF.

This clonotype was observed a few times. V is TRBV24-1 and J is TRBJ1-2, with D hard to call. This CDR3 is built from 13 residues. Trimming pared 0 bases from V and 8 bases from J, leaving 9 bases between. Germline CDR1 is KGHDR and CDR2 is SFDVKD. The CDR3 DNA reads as TGTGCCACCAGTGATTTGATGGGCATCGGCTACACCTTC. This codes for CATSDLMGIGYTF.

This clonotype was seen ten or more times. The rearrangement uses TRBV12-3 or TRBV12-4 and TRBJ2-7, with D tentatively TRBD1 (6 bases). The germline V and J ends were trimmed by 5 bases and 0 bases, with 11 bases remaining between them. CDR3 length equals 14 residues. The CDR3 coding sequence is TGTGCCAGCAGTCCCAGGGGTACCTCCTACGAGCAGTACTTC. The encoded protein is CASSPRGTSYEQYF.